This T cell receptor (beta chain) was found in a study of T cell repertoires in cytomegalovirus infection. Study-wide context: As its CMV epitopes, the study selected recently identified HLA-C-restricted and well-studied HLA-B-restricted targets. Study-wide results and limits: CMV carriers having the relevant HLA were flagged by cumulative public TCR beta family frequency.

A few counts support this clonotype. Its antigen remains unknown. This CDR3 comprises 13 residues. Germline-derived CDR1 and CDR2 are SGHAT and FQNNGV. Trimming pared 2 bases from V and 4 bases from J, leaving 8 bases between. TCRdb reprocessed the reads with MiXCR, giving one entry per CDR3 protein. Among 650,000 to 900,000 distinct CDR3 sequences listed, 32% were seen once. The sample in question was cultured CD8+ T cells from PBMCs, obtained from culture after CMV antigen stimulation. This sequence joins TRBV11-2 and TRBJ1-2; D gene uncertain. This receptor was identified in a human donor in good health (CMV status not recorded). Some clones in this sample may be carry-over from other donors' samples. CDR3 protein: CASSLPRSYGYTF. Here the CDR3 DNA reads TGTGCCAGCAGCTTACCGAGGAGCTATGGCTACACCTTC. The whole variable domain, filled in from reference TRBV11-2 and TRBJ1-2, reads EAGVAQSPRYKIIEKRQSVAFWCNPISGHATLYWYQQILGQGPKLLIQFQNNGVVDDSQLPKDRFSAERLKGVDSTLKIQPAKLEDSAVYLCASSLPRSYGYTFGSGTRLTVV.